This T cell receptor beta chain was retrieved from a study of blood T cells in healthy people across ages. This clonotype has more than one count but fewer than ten. It was with a sample-barcoded 5' primer and a J-beta primer mix that a second PCR of about 6 to 12 cycles was run. TCRdb re-analysed the 5' RACE reads in MiXCR, keeping a single row per CDR3 protein. Counted here are about 900,000 distinct CDR3 sequences, under 50% occurring once; the ten biggest clones make up roughly 12%. V lost 0 bases and J lost 4, with 14 bases in between. Germline loops: CDR1 LGHNA, CDR2 YNFKEQ. The CDR3 has 16 residues.

The sequencing sample was made of blood. The clonotype originates from a young man in good health. The V call is TRBV4-2, the J call TRBJ2-3; D is undetermined. CDR3 amino acids: CASSQEIRFGADTQYF. Here the CDR3 DNA reads TGTGCCAGCAGCCAAGAGATAAGGTTTGGGGCAGATACGCAGTATTTT.